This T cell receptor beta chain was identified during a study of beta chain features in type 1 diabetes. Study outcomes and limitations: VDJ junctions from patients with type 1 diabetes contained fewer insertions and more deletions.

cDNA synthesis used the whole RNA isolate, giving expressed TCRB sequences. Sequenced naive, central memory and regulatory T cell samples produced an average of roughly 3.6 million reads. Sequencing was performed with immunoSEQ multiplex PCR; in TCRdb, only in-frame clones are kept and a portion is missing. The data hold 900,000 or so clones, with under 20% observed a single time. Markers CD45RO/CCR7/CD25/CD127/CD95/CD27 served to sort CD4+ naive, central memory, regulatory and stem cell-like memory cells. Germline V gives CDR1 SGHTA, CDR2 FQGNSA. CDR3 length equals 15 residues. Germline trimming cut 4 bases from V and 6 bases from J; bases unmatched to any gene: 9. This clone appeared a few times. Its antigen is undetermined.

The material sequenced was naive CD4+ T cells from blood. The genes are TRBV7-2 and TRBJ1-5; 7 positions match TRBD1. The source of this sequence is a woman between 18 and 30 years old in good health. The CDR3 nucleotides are TGTGCCAGCAGCTATGGAACAGGGGCGATTCAGCCCCAGCATTTT. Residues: CASSYGTGAIQPQHF.